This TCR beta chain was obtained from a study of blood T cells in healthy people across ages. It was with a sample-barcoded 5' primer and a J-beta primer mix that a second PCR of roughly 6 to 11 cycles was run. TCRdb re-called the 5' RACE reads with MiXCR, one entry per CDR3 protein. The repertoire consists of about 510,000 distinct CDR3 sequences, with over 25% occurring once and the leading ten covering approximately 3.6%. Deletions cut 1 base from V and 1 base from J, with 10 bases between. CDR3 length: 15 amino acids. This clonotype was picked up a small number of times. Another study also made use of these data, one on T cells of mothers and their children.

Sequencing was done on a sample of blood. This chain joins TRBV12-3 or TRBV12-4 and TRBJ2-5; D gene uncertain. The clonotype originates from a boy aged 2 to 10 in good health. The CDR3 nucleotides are TGTGCCAGCAGTTTAGAACGCAGATCCCAAGAGACCCAGTACTTC. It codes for CASSLERRSQETQYF.